A selection of T cell receptor beta chains follows, all from one sample in a study of vaccination and CD4 T cells after COVID-19. These TCRs' antigens remain unknown. MiXCR, run by TCRdb on the PCR reads, gives a single entry per CDR3 protein. Counted here are roughly 16,000 distinct CDR3 sequences, 40% occurring once; the ten biggest clones make up approximately 8.4%. Sequenced input: CD4+ T cells from blood, cultured in vitro. The receptors derive from a human donor who had recovered from COVID-19. The CDR3 runs from the conserved cysteine through the conserved F or W. Each record gives: V gene, D gene, clone size, J gene, CDR3 protein, CDR3 DNA. D genes are given only for firm matches. Clone sizes are given selectively: once, few, many, or a class where the clone is expanded.

V gene: TRBV24-1; D gene: TRBD1; clone size: few; J gene: TRBJ2-5; CDR3 protein: CATSDSTGAQETQYF; CDR3 DNA: TGTGCCACCAGTGATTCCACAGGGGCGCAAGAGACCCAGTACTTC
V gene: TRBV2; D gene: TRBD2; clone size: .; J gene: TRBJ2-7; CDR3 protein: CARNRDRRLAGAYEQYF; CDR3 DNA: TGTGCCAGAAACCGGGACCGAAGACTAGCGGGAGCCTACGAGCAGTACTTC
V gene: TRBV19; D gene: .; clone size: few; J gene: TRBJ2-6; CDR3 protein: CASSIVGGANVLTF; CDR3 DNA: TGTGCCAGTAGTATAGTCGGGGGGGCCAACGTCCTGACTTTC
V gene: TRBV6-1; D gene: TRBD1; clone size: .; J gene: TRBJ1-5; CDR3 protein: CASSKTGVVVLQPQHF; CDR3 DNA: TGTGCCAGCAGTAAGACAGGGGTTGTTGTTCTTCAGCCCCAGCATTTT
V gene: TRBV9; D gene: .; clone size: few; J gene: TRBJ2-2; CDR3 protein: CASTNTGPGELFF; CDR3 DNA: TGTGCCAGCACAAATACAGGGCCCGGGGAGCTGTTTTTT
V gene: TRBV24-1; D gene: .; clone size: .; J gene: TRBJ2-3; CDR3 protein: CATSDPQGLRTDTQYF; CDR3 DNA: TGTGCCACCAGTGATCCTCAAGGACTGCGCACAGATACGCAGTATTTT
V gene: TRBV2; D gene: .; clone size: .; J gene: TRBJ2-5; CDR3 protein: CASNEALIGKETQYF; CDR3 DNA: TGTGCCAGCAATGAAGCGCTTATAGGCAAGGAGACCCAGTACTTC
V gene: TRBV6-1; D gene: .; clone size: .; J gene: TRBJ2-7; CDR3 protein: CASSMGPNYEQYF; CDR3 DNA: TGTGCCAGCAGCATGGGACCAAACTACGAGCAGTACTTC
V gene: TRBV2; D gene: TRBD1; clone size: few; J gene: TRBJ2-7; CDR3 protein: CASSEAGAGGYEQYF; CDR3 DNA: TGTGCCAGCAGTGAAGCAGGGGCAGGGGGCTACGAGCAGTACTTC
V gene: TRBV11-2; D gene: TRBD1; clone size: few; J gene: TRBJ2-5; CDR3 protein: CASSPGPGGTEYF; CDR3 DNA: TGTGCCAGCAGCCCAGGCCCAGGGGGCACTGAGTACTTC
V gene: TRBV20-1; D gene: .; clone size: .; J gene: TRBJ2-1; CDR3 protein: CSASGQKNNEQFF; CDR3 DNA: TGCAGTGCTAGTGGGCAGAAGAACAATGAGCAGTTCTTC
V gene: TRBV10-3; D gene: TRBD2; clone size: .; J gene: TRBJ2-2; CDR3 protein: CAISETSGSNTGELFF; CDR3 DNA: TGTGCCATCAGTGAGACTAGCGGGTCGAACACCGGGGAGCTGTTTTTT
V gene: TRBV20-1; D gene: TRBD1; clone size: .; J gene: TRBJ2-2; CDR3 protein: CSARDFGQGGGELFF; CDR3 DNA: TGCAGTGCTAGAGATTTCGGACAGGGGGGTGGGGAGCTGTTTTTT
V gene: TRBV20-1; D gene: .; clone size: .; J gene: TRBJ2-3; CDR3 protein: CSARDPTDTQYF; CDR3 DNA: TGCAGTGCTAGAGATCCGACAGATACGCAGTATTTT
V gene: TRBV18; D gene: .; clone size: .; J gene: TRBJ1-4; CDR3 protein: CASSLHGGATNEKLFF; CDR3 DNA: TGTGCCAGCTCACTCCATGGAGGGGCGACTAATGAAAAACTGTTTTTT
V gene: TRBV29-1; D gene: .; clone size: .; J gene: TRBJ2-7; CDR3 protein: CSAKVARGSYEQYF; CDR3 DNA: TGCAGCGCCAAGGTGGCCAGGGGATCCTACGAGCAGTACTTC
V gene: TRBV10-3; D gene: .; clone size: .; J gene: TRBJ2-7; CDR3 protein: CAISEVRDIDYEQYF; CDR3 DNA: TGTGCCATCAGTGAGGTCCGGGACATTGACTACGAGCAGTACTTC
V gene: TRBV6-5; D gene: .; clone size: .; J gene: TRBJ1-6; CDR3 protein: CASSYSRRTLKASPLHF; CDR3 DNA: TGTGCCAGCAGTTACTCGAGAAGGACACTTAAGGCATCACCCCTCCACTTT
V gene: TRBV28; D gene: TRBD1; clone size: few; J gene: TRBJ1-1; CDR3 protein: CASSATGGAHTEAFF; CDR3 DNA: TGTGCCAGCAGTGCGACAGGGGGCGCTCACACTGAAGCTTTCTTT
V gene: TRBV9; D gene: .; clone size: .; J gene: TRBJ1-2; CDR3 protein: CASSVEGSGGYTF; CDR3 DNA: TGTGCCAGCAGCGTAGAAGGGTCCGGTGGCTACACCTTC
V gene: TRBV11-2; D gene: .; clone size: .; J gene: TRBJ1-5; CDR3 protein: CASSLDFNQPQHF; CDR3 DNA: TGTGCCAGCAGCTTAGATTTCAATCAGCCCCAGCATTTT
V gene: TRBV14; D gene: .; clone size: .; J gene: TRBJ1-2; CDR3 protein: CASSQAEVGGYTF; CDR3 DNA: TGTGCCAGCAGCCAAGCTGAGGTTGGTGGCTACACCTTC
V gene: TRBV4-2; D gene: TRBD2; clone size: .; J gene: TRBJ2-7; CDR3 protein: CASSQGAGGSYEQYF; CDR3 DNA: TGTGCCAGCAGCCAAGGAGCGGGAGGCTCCTACGAGCAGTACTTC
V gene: TRBV7-9; D gene: .; clone size: .; J gene: TRBJ1-3; CDR3 protein: CASSLVNDPGNTIYF; CDR3 DNA: TGTGCCAGCAGCTTAGTGAATGACCCTGGAAACACCATATATTTT
V gene: TRBV20-1; D gene: .; clone size: .; J gene: TRBJ2-3; CDR3 protein: CSGSDFRLGGDTQYF; CDR3 DNA: TGCAGTGGCAGCGATTTCAGACTGGGCGGGGATACGCAGTATTTT
V gene: TRBV5-6; D gene: .; clone size: .; J gene: TRBJ1-1; CDR3 protein: CASSLLGVGNTEAFF; CDR3 DNA: TGTGCCAGCAGCTTACTGGGGGTAGGGAACACTGAAGCTTTCTTT
V gene: TRBV18; D gene: .; clone size: .; J gene: TRBJ1-1; CDR3 protein: CASSQNRRTEAFF; CDR3 DNA: TGTGCCAGCTCGCAAAACAGGAGGACTGAAGCTTTCTTT
V gene: TRBV20-1; D gene: .; clone size: .; J gene: TRBJ2-7; CDR3 protein: CSARRTSFEQYF; CDR3 DNA: TGCAGTGCTAGAAGGACATCTTTCGAGCAGTACTTC
V gene: TRBV20-1; D gene: TRBD2; clone size: .; J gene: TRBJ2-7; CDR3 protein: CSARGQGGLAGDLGEQYF; CDR3 DNA: TGCAGTGCTAGAGGACAGGGAGGGCTAGCGGGAGACCTGGGCGAGCAGTACTTC
V gene: TRBV28; D gene: TRBD2; clone size: .; J gene: TRBJ2-1; CDR3 protein: CASLGTSGSHEQFF; CDR3 DNA: TGTGCCAGCCTCGGGACTAGCGGGAGTCATGAGCAGTTCTTC
V gene: TRBV20-1; D gene: .; clone size: .; J gene: TRBJ1-2; CDR3 protein: CSAKPHRDIGYGYTF; CDR3 DNA: TGCAGTGCTAAACCTCACCGGGACATCGGCTATGGCTACACCTTC
V gene: TRBV15; D gene: .; clone size: medium-sized; J gene: TRBJ2-3; CDR3 protein: CATSPRLVLDTQYF; CDR3 DNA: TGTGCCACCAGCCCTCGACTAGTTCTTGATACGCAGTATTTT
V gene: TRBV7-2; D gene: TRBD2; clone size: .; J gene: TRBJ2-5; CDR3 protein: CASSLTSGSFVETQYF; CDR3 DNA: TGTGCCAGCAGCTTAACTAGCGGGAGTTTCGTAGAGACCCAGTACTTC
V gene: TRBV2; D gene: TRBD1; clone size: .; J gene: TRBJ2-1; CDR3 protein: CASTLNTGQGINEQFF; CDR3 DNA: TGTGCCAGCACCCTCAACACGGGACAGGGGATCAATGAGCAGTTCTTC
V gene: TRBV25-1; D gene: .; clone size: few; J gene: TRBJ2-3; CDR3 protein: CASSASTDTQYF; CDR3 DNA: TGTGCCAGCAGTGCTAGCACAGATACGCAGTATTTT
V gene: TRBV20-1; D gene: TRBD1; clone size: .; J gene: TRBJ2-1; CDR3 protein: CSATPGTGQFF; CDR3 DNA: TGCAGTGCCACTCCGGGGACAGGGCAGTTCTTC